A selection of T cell receptor beta chains follows, all from one sample in a study of blood T cell repertoires in COVID-19. Data came from immunoSEQ multiplex PCR; TCRdb stores just in-frame clones and leaves some out. The data show under 300,000 clones, around 90% seen once. The sequenced sample was peripheral blood. The source of these receptors is a woman aged 60-75 years with COVID-19, enrolled during active disease. Each CDR3 is given with its conserved first and last residue. Each record gives: J gene, D gene, V gene, clone size, CDR3 DNA, CDR3 protein. A D gene is named only where the DNA matches it firmly. Size values are once, few and many counts, or a class for expanded clones, and some rows have none.

j_call: TRBJ2-2; d_call: .; v_call: TRBV7-9; clone_size: .; cdr3_nt: TGTGCCAGCAGCCCCCTCACCGGGGAGCTGTTTTTT; cdr3_aa: CASSPLTGELFF
j_call: TRBJ2-4; d_call: .; v_call: TRBV7-2; clone_size: .; cdr3_nt: TGTGCCAGCAGCTTAGGGGCGCACCCAGGAAACATTCAGTACTTC; cdr3_aa: CASSLGAHPGNIQYF
j_call: TRBJ2-7; d_call: TRBD1; v_call: TRBV4-3; clone_size: .; cdr3_nt: TGCGCCAGCAGCCAAGAACCGGGACAGGGAGGCTACGAGCAGTACTTC; cdr3_aa: CASSQEPGQGGYEQYF
j_call: TRBJ2-1; d_call: TRBD2; v_call: TRBV12-5; clone_size: .; cdr3_nt: TGTGCTAGTACCAGCGGGGCTGAGCAGTTCTTC; cdr3_aa: CASTSGAEQFF
j_call: TRBJ1-1; d_call: .; v_call: TRBV5-1; clone_size: .; cdr3_nt: TGCGCCAGCAGCTTGGAGGACTCGAACACTGAAGCTTTCTTT; cdr3_aa: CASSLEDSNTEAFF
j_call: TRBJ2-2; d_call: .; v_call: TRBV4-2; clone_size: .; cdr3_nt: TGTGCCAGCAGCCAAGGCAGACAGACCGGGGAGCTGTTTTTT; cdr3_aa: CASSQGRQTGELFF
j_call: TRBJ1-5; d_call: TRBD1; v_call: TRBV7-4; clone_size: .; cdr3_nt: TGTGCCAGCAGCTCCCCAATTCCGGGACAGGGACATAGCAATCAGCCCCAGCATTTT; cdr3_aa: CASSSPIPGQGHSNQPQHF
j_call: TRBJ1-1; d_call: .; v_call: TRBV20-1; clone_size: .; cdr3_nt: TGCAGTGCTAGTGATGGGGCGACTGAAGCTTTCTTT; cdr3_aa: CSASDGATEAFF
j_call: TRBJ2-7; d_call: .; v_call: TRBV24-1; clone_size: .; cdr3_nt: TGTGCCACCAGTGATTTTCGGGGTGGCGAGCAGTACTTC; cdr3_aa: CATSDFRGGEQYF
j_call: TRBJ2-3; d_call: TRBD2; v_call: TRBV5-4; clone_size: .; cdr3_nt: TGTGCCAGCAGCTTGGGAGGGCGTAGCGGGGGGGGCGCAGATACGCAGTATTTT; cdr3_aa: CASSLGGRSGGGADTQYF
j_call: TRBJ1-1; d_call: TRBD1; v_call: TRBV5-1; clone_size: .; cdr3_nt: TGCGCCAGCAGCTTGGAAAGGGGGCGGGCCACTGAAGCTTTCTTT; cdr3_aa: CASSLERGRATEAFF
j_call: TRBJ1-6; d_call: TRBD1; v_call: TRBV7-9; clone_size: few; cdr3_nt: TGTGCCAGCAGTTCACAGGGGCTCGCTAATTCACCCCTCCACTTT; cdr3_aa: CASSSQGLANSPLHF
j_call: TRBJ1-6; d_call: .; v_call: TRBV19; clone_size: .; cdr3_nt: TGTGCCAGTGGAGGGTCCTATTCACCCCTCCACTTT; cdr3_aa: CASGGSYSPLHF
j_call: TRBJ1-2; d_call: TRBD1; v_call: TRBV7-2; clone_size: .; cdr3_nt: TGTGCCAGCAGCTTAGCTCCGGGACAGGGGTTTGGCTACACCTTC; cdr3_aa: CASSLAPGQGFGYTF
j_call: TRBJ1-1; d_call: .; v_call: TRBV6-5; clone_size: .; cdr3_nt: TGTGCCAGCAGTTACGGCGGATCCGTCAACACTGAAGCTTTCTTT; cdr3_aa: CASSYGGSVNTEAFF
j_call: TRBJ1-5; d_call: TRBD1; v_call: TRBV30; clone_size: .; cdr3_nt: TGTGCCTGGAGCAGGGGGCTTGGCAATCAGCCCCAGCATTTT; cdr3_aa: CAWSRGLGNQPQHF
j_call: TRBJ2-1; d_call: TRBD2; v_call: TRBV5-8; clone_size: .; cdr3_nt: TGTGCCAGCAGCTTGCCGGGACTAGGCCCCTACAATGAGCAGTTCTTC; cdr3_aa: CASSLPGLGPYNEQFF
j_call: TRBJ2-3; d_call: .; v_call: TRBV5-6; clone_size: .; cdr3_nt: TGTGCCAGCAGCCGCCGGGATGATCGGACAGATACGCAGTATTTT; cdr3_aa: CASSRRDDRTDTQYF
j_call: TRBJ2-1; d_call: TRBD1; v_call: TRBV5-8; clone_size: .; cdr3_nt: TGTGCCAGCAGCTTGACCGGGACAGGGTCTGGTGAGCAGTTCTTC; cdr3_aa: CASSLTGTGSGEQFF
j_call: TRBJ1-1; d_call: .; v_call: TRBV4-3; clone_size: .; cdr3_nt: TGCGCCAGCAGCCAAGGTAGAAACACTGAAGCTTTCTTT; cdr3_aa: CASSQGRNTEAFF
j_call: TRBJ1-2; d_call: .; v_call: TRBV7-8; clone_size: few; cdr3_nt: TGTGCCAGCAGCCTTACTGGGAGGTATGGCTACACCTTC; cdr3_aa: CASSLTGRYGYTF
j_call: TRBJ1-6; d_call: .; v_call: TRBV6-5; clone_size: .; cdr3_nt: TGTGCCAGCAGTTCCCCACAGGGTGTTAATTCACCCCTCCACTTT; cdr3_aa: CASSSPQGVNSPLHF
j_call: TRBJ2-1; d_call: TRBD1; v_call: TRBV6-5; clone_size: .; cdr3_nt: TGTGCCAGCAGTTTGATGGGACAGAGTAATGAGCAGTTCTTC; cdr3_aa: CASSLMGQSNEQFF
j_call: TRBJ2-7; d_call: .; v_call: TRBV7-9; clone_size: .; cdr3_nt: TGTGCCAGCAGCTCGGGGTTCTCCTACGAGCAGTACTTC; cdr3_aa: CASSSGFSYEQYF
j_call: TRBJ1-3; d_call: TRBD1; v_call: TRBV18; clone_size: .; cdr3_nt: TGTGCCAGCTCACCTCGGACAGGAGGCTCTGGAAACACCATATATTTT; cdr3_aa: CASSPRTGGSGNTIYF
j_call: TRBJ1-5; d_call: .; v_call: TRBV5-1; clone_size: .; cdr3_nt: TGCGCCAGCAGCTTGCAGGGGCAAGGGGAGCCCCAGCATTTT; cdr3_aa: CASSLQGQGEPQHF
j_call: TRBJ2-7; d_call: TRBD1; v_call: TRBV10-3; clone_size: few; cdr3_nt: TGTGCCATCAGTGAGTCGACTCGCGACAGGGTTTACGAGCAGTACTTC; cdr3_aa: CAISESTRDRVYEQYF
j_call: TRBJ1-2; d_call: .; v_call: TRBV19; clone_size: .; cdr3_nt: TGTGCCAGTAGTATATCACAGGAATATGGCTACACCTTC; cdr3_aa: CASSISQEYGYTF
j_call: TRBJ1-1; d_call: TRBD1; v_call: TRBV7-9; clone_size: .; cdr3_nt: TGTGCCAGCAGATCGACAGGGGGAACTGAAGCTTTCTTT; cdr3_aa: CASRSTGGTEAFF
j_call: TRBJ2-7; d_call: TRBD1; v_call: TRBV19; clone_size: .; cdr3_nt: TGTGCCAGTAGACCGACCGGGACAGGGACCTACGAGCAGTACTTC; cdr3_aa: CASRPTGTGTYEQYF
j_call: TRBJ2-2; d_call: .; v_call: TRBV14; clone_size: .; cdr3_nt: TGTGCCAGCAACCAACATTCGAACACCGGGGAGCTGTTTTTT; cdr3_aa: CASNQHSNTGELFF
j_call: TRBJ2-2; d_call: .; v_call: TRBV18; clone_size: .; cdr3_nt: TGTGCCAGCTCACCACCGAGATCGACCGGGGAGCTGTTTTTT; cdr3_aa: CASSPPRSTGELFF
j_call: TRBJ1-2; d_call: .; v_call: TRBV4-3; clone_size: .; cdr3_nt: TGCGCCAGCAGCCCAGGCCCGGGGGGAAGACGCTATGGCTACACCTTC; cdr3_aa: CASSPGPGGRRYGYTF
j_call: TRBJ1-3; d_call: .; v_call: TRBV19; clone_size: .; cdr3_nt: TGTGCCAGTAGTTTGACAGGTGACTCTGGAAACACCATATATTTT; cdr3_aa: CASSLTGDSGNTIYF
j_call: TRBJ2-7; d_call: TRBD1; v_call: TRBV10-3; clone_size: .; cdr3_nt: TGTGCCATCAGCCTACAGGGGAACGAGCAGTACTTC; cdr3_aa: CAISLQGNEQYF
j_call: TRBJ1-4; d_call: TRBD1; v_call: TRBV6-5; clone_size: .; cdr3_nt: TGTGCCAGCAGCCCAGGGGGCGGGGATGAAAAACTGTTTTTT; cdr3_aa: CASSPGGGDEKLFF
j_call: TRBJ2-3; d_call: .; v_call: TRBV3-1/TRBV3-2; clone_size: .; cdr3_nt: TGTGCCAGCAGCCAAGGGGCAGCTACAGATACGCAGTATTTT; cdr3_aa: CASSQGAATDTQYF
j_call: TRBJ2-5; d_call: TRBD2; v_call: TRBV5-1; clone_size: .; cdr3_nt: TGCGCCAGCAGCTTGGTGCCTAGCGGGAGCCAAGAGACCCAGTACTTC; cdr3_aa: CASSLVPSGSQETQYF
j_call: TRBJ1-1; d_call: .; v_call: TRBV14; clone_size: .; cdr3_nt: TGTGCCAGCAGCCAAGAGGTCAAATTGGGAGTGACTTTCTTT; cdr3_aa: CASSQEVKLGVTFF